This TCR beta chain was obtained from a study of blood T cell repertoires in COVID-19 (dated by TCRdb to 2020 to 2021). With regard to the full study: Samples from collaborators originated in the United States, Italy and Spain and spanned both the acute and convalescent phases of COVID-19. Where available, HLA class I and class II types were taken from metadata supplied by the sample provider and were not determined by assay-based typing. Subjects who had been exposed to COVID-19, were actively infected with it, or had recovered from it provided the deeply sampled blood TCRbeta repertoires that made up the dataset. Nearly every sample came with metadata listing a de-identified subject ID, COVID-19 status, age in years and sex. Samples came from the ongoing ImmuneRACE study (first 160 participants) plus 1,254 subjects from 6 global collaborators. A freely available public database, intended as a resource for researchers studying the immune response to SARS-CoV-2, is where the repertoires were released. The prospective study material was composed of cDNA or gDNA derived from T cells, B-cell-depleted T cells, or PBMCs.

What the work shows at the level of the full study, not this receptor alone: Clinical and demographic metadata were provided uncurated, with the amount varying by source and participant.

TCRbeta CDR3 regions were amplified from genomic DNA using the immunoSEQ Assay, a bias-controlled multiplex PCR. Under the source paper's analysis protocol: The number of nucleated cells in each sample was estimated from the amplification of reference gene primers within the assay. To quantify the absolute abundance of each unique TCRbeta CDR3 rearrangement, sequence reads were collapsed and filtered. For each sample, productive Simpson clonality was calculated by taking the square root of Simpson's diversity index across productive rearrangements. TCRdb carries this immuneACCESS record with in-frame sequences only. Its versions omit some clonotypes, under half of them owing to an unresolved V gene in the studies checked, with the rest unexplained. That table is the source of V, J and clone size, and D and trimming were worked out from the DNA. This sample comprises hundreds of thousands of clones, over 70% of them detected only once. Approximately 10% of the sample belongs to the ten largest clones.

To note about this clone: The specificity of this receptor is unknown. No qualities accompany the bases; no much larger clone lies one base away.

From the germline V gene (reference sequence), CDR1 is LNHNV and CDR2 is YYDKDF. V trim: 1 base; J trim: 7 bases; unmatched bases: 4. The CDR3 holds 15 amino acids from the cysteine to the phenylalanine. Only the CDR3 portion is preserved as DNA: 45 bases, with reading frame beginning at the first base. In Seattle, one collaborating source enrolled patients while the infection was active and tracked those patients longitudinally over the course of disease. The collaborating institutions used their own protocols to collect whole blood in K2EDTA tubes. For TCRbeta analysis, collaborators shipped samples in one of three forms: frozen whole blood, isolated PBMCs, or DNA extracted from either of those sample types.

The TCR comes from a woman aged 70-85 years with COVID-19, enrolled during active disease. Recombination linked TRBV15 to TRBJ1-4; the junction holds 9 bases that match TRBD1. The sequenced sample was peripheral blood. The CDR3 reads as follows: CATSRGGQGSEKLFF. In nucleotides, the sequence is TGTGCCACCAGCAGAGGTGGACAGGGGAGTGAAAAACTGTTTTTT.